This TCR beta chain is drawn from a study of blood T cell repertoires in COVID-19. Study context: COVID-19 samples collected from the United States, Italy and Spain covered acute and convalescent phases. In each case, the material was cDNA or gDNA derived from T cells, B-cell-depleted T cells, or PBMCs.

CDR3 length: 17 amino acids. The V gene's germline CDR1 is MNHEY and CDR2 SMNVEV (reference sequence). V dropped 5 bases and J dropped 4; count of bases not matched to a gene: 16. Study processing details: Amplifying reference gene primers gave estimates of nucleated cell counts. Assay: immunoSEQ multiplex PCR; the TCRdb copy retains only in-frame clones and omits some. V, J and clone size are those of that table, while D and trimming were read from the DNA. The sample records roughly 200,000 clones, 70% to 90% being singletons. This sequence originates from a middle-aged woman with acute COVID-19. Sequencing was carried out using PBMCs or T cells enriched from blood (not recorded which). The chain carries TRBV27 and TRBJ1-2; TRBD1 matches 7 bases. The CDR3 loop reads CASSQTSSDREGYGYTF. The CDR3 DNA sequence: TGTGCCAGCAGTCAAACCTCTAGTGACAGGGAAGGCTATGGCTACACCTTC.